This entry lists 4 T cell receptor beta chains sequenced from one sample in a study of blood T cell repertoires in COVID-19. The data were produced by immunoSEQ multiplex PCR, yet TCRdb's version contains in-frame clones alone and is incomplete. The sample yields 150,000 to 180,000 clones, roughly 80% seen once. The sample taken for sequencing was peripheral blood. These receptor sequences come from an elderly man with acute or convalescent COVID-19.

This sequence joins TRBV6-1 and TRBJ2-2; no clear D gene. With 3 bases removed from V and 5 bases from J, the gap between germline ends came to 7 bases. Germline V CDR1 and CDR2: MNHNS, SASEGT. CDR3 length equals 13 residues. The CDR3 DNA sequence: TGTGCCAGCAGTGACATCCCAACCGGGGAGCTGTTTTTT. Its translation is CASSDIPTGELFF.

The rearrangement uses TRBV7-9 and TRBJ2-3; 7 bases agree with TRBD2. There are 14 residues in the CDR3. Looked up from germline, CDR1 is SEHNR and CDR2 is FQNEAQ (reference sequence). V was clipped by 2 bases and J by 6 bases; unmatched bases: 5. The CDR3 DNA follows: TGTGCCAGCAGCTTACAAGCGGGGAGCGATACGCAGTATTTT. Translating gives CASSLQAGSDTQYF.

The gene calls are TRBV2 and TRBJ2-7; no clear D. Per the germline V gene, CDR1 is SNHLY and CDR2 is FYNNEI. V lost 4 bases and J 3 bases, leaving 7 bases between the germline ends. The CDR3 spans 12 residues. The CDR3 DNA is TGTGCCAGCAGTGCAGGCCTCTACGAGCAGTACTTC. Its protein is CASSAGLYEQYF.

The V call is TRBV28, the J call TRBJ2-7, with 10 nucleotides matching TRBD1. The germline CDR1 and CDR2 sequences are MDHEN and SYDVKM. The CDR3 sequence is 14 residues long. Trimming cost V 4 bases and J 4 bases; bases outside gene matches: 4. The CDR3 coding sequence is TGTGCCAGCAGTTCGGGACAGGGGACGTACGAGCAGTACGTC. Translation: CASSSGQGTYEQYV.